What follows describes a single T cell receptor beta chain. It lacks a known antigen. One base away there is no much larger clone; base qualities are not given. These data originate in a study of technical replicates of blood from several donors (dated by TCRdb to 2015 to 2018). From the germline V gene, CDR1 is SGDLS and CDR2 is YYNGEE. The CDR3 spans 16 residues, from the cysteine through the phenylalanine. Only CDR3 DNA remains: 48 bases, in frame from the first base. Germline trimming amounts to 1 base on V and 4 bases on J, with 3 as the count of junction bases outside the gene matches. Library preparation employed the immunoSEQ multiplex PCR assay. TCRdb's version of the immuneACCESS table is confined to in-frame rearrangements and falls short of the full clone set. An unresolved V gene accounts for under half of the shortfall where checked; the remainder is of unknown origin. In this sample the table shows 80,000 or so clones, around 94% of which occur a single time. Jointly, the top ten make up 0.39% of the sample.

Sequences were obtained from T cells isolated from PBMCs. The rearrangement joined TRBV9 to TRBJ2-6; 9 central bases correspond to TRBD1. The receptor was derived from a human donor in good health. The CDR3 region reads CASSVRTGDGANVLTF. The DNA sequence is TGTGCCAGCAGCGTAAGGACAGGGGACGGGGCCAACGTCCTGACTTTC.